What follows are 2 T cell receptor beta chains derived from one specimen sequenced in a study of Ad26.COV2.S vaccination and SARS-CoV-2 variants (dated by TCRdb to the early 2020s). Explained via the paper, the time point label denotes: individuals recovered from natural SARS-CoV-2 infection. The method behind the library was the immunoSEQ multiplex PCR assay. Entries here come from immuneACCESS through TCRdb and include only in-frame sequences with V and J called. Some clones fail to appear in such tables; in the studies checked, an unresolved V gene covers under half of the shortfall, and the cause of the remainder is unknown. This sample holds about 350,000 clones; 92% were observed only once. Of the sample, about 3.9% falls within the top ten clones. The specimen was peripheral blood, collected after recovery from COVID-19. These receptors were obtained from a human donor who had recovered from COVID-19.

On this clone itself: One end of the junction varies from germline; a read error may be responsible. The chain joins TRBV7-8 to TRBJ2-4; possible D gene TRBD1, 7 bases. The CDR3 sequence is 19 residues long. CDR1 is SGHVS and CDR2 is FQNEAQ in the germline V gene. CDR3 coding DNA: TGTGCCAGCACCTTACAATTAGACCCAGGGGGGCTAGCCAAAAACATTCAGTACTTC. It is translated as CASTLQLDPGGLAKNIQYF.

The CDR3 loop reads CASSYGAGADQPQHF. DNA of the CDR3: TGTGCCAGCAGTTACGGGGCGGGGGCGGATCAGCCCCAGCATTTT. The chain has TRBV6-5 and TRBJ1-5; weak D call: TRBD1 (6 bases). Germline V gene lookup returns CDR1 MNHEY and CDR2 SVGAGI. With 2 bases removed from V and 5 bases from J, the gap between germline ends came to 13 bases. This CDR3 region has 15 residues.